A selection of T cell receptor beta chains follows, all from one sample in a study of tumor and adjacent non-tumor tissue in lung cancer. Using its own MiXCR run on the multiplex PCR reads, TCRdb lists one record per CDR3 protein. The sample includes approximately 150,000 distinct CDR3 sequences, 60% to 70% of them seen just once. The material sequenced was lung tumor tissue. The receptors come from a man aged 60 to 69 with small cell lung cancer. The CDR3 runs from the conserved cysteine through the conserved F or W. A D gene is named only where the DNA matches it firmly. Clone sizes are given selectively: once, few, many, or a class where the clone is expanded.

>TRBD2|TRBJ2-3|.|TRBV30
TGTGCCTGGAGGGAAAGCGGGGGCACAGATACGCAGTATTTT
CAWRESGGTDTQYF
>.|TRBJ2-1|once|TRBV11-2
TGTGCCAGCGGCCGGGGTGTTTACAATGAGCAGTTCTTC
CASGRGVYNEQFF
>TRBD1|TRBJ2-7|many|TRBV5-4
TGTGCCAGCAGCTTGGATACAGGGGGCTACGAGCAGTACTTC
CASSLDTGGYEQYF
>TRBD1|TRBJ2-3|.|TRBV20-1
TGCAGTGTCCAGGGGGCTGGAGATACGCAGTATTTT
CSVQGAGDTQYF
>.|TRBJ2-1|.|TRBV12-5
TGTGCTAGTGGTTTGGAAAGTAGTAAGGCGAGGGCCATGAGCTACTACAATGAGCAGTTCTTC
CASGLESSKARAMSYYNEQFF
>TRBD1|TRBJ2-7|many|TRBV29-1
TGCAGCGTCAGCGACAGGGACGAGCAGTACTTC
CSVSDRDEQYF
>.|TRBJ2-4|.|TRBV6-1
TGTGCCAGCGGGCGGGCTCTAGCCAAAAACATTCAGTACTTC
CASGRALAKNIQYF
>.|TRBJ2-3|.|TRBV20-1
TGCAGTGCTAGAGATCTTATGAAAAGCACAGATACGCAGTATTTT
CSARDLMKSTDTQYF
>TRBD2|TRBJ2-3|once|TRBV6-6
TGTGCCAGCAGTCCTATAGCGGGAGCGATGGGGACTAGCAAAGATACGCAGTATTTT
CASSPIAGAMGTSKDTQYF
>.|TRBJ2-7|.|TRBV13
TGTGCCAGCAGCTTACGGTTGGAGCAGTACTTC
CASSLRLEQYF
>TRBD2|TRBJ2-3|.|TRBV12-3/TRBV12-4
TGTGTCAGCAGTCAACTGACTAGCGAGAGCACAGATACGCAGTATTTT
CVSSQLTSESTDTQYF
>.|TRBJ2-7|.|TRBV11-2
TGTACCAGCAGCGTGACTAGTAGGGAGTTCTACGAACAGTATTTC
CTSSVTSREFYEQYF
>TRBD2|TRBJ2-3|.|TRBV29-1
TGCAGCGTTGATAGCACTAGCGGGGGGCTCACAGATATTCAGTATTTT
CSVDSTSGGLTDIQYF
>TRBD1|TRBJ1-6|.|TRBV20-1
TGCAGAACTAGCCTCGACAGGGCGTCACCCCTCCACTTT
CRTSLDRASPLHF
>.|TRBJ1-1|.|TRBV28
TGTGCCTGCCGGGGAAAAGTCAACACTGAAGCTTTCTTT
CACRGKVNTEAFF
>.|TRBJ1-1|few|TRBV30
TGTGCCTGGAGTTTCGGGAACACTGAAGCTTTCTTT
CAWSFGNTEAFF
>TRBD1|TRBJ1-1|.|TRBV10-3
TGTGCCATCACGACACGACAGGGGGCAAGTAACACTGAAGCTCTCTTT
CAITTRQGASNTEALF
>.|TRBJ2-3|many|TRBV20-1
TGCAGTGCTAGAGATTCAGGGCTCCATACGCAGTATTTT
CSARDSGLHTQYF
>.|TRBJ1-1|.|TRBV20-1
TGCAGTGCCACGGCGGGGCCTGAAGCTTTCTTT
CSATAGPEAFF
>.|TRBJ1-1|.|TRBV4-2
TGTGCCAACAGCCCCATGGACAACACTGAAACTTTCTTT
CANSPMDNTETFF
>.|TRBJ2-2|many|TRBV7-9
TGTGCCAGCTGGGGGGGCAGGACGAACACCGGGGAGCTGTTTTTT
CASWGGRTNTGELFF
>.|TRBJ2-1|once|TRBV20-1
TGTAATGCTATAGACCCTAAGGAGACTGAGCAGTTCTTC
CNAIDPKETEQFF
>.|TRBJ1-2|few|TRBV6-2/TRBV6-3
TGTGCCAGCAGTTATGGGGTCGGCTACACCTTC
CASSYGVGYTF
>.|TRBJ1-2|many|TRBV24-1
TGTGCCACCAGTCTACGGATCTTGGTCTATGGCTACACCTTC
CATSLRILVYGYTF
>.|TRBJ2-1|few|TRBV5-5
TGTGCCAGCAGCTGGACGGGGAGTGAGCAGTTCTTC
CASSWTGSEQFF
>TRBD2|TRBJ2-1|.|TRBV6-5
TGTGCCAGCACCCGGACTAGCGGCGGACATGAGCAGTTCTTC
CASTRTSGGHEQFF
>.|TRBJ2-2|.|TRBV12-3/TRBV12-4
TGTGACATCAGTTTATATGGGAGGCCCGGGGAGCTGTTTTTT
CDISLYGRPGELFF
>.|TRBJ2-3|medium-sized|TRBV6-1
TGTGCCAGCAGCTCCCTAGGGGCGGGACTCTTGGGCTCGGAGCAGCAGTATTTT
CASSSLGAGLLGSEQQYF
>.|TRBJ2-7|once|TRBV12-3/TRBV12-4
TGTGCCAGCAGTATCGGGAGTTACGGGCAGTACTTC
CASSIGSYGQYF
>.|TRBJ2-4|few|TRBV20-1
TGCAGTGCTAGAGAGCATTTGGCTGAGGGAATTTTGGCCAAAAACATTCAGTACTTC
CSAREHLAEGILAKNIQYF
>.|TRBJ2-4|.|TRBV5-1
TGCGCCAGAAGCTTGACGAGGGGGGTGGCCAAAAACATTCAGTACTTC
CARSLTRGVAKNIQYF
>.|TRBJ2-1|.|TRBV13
TGTGCCAGCAAGGGGTTTGACAATGAGCAGTTCTTC
CASKGFDNEQFF
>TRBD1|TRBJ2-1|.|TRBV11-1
TGTGCCGTCCACGATTTGGACAGGGCGGCCTTCGAGGACAATGAGGAGTCCTTC
CAVHDLDRAAFEDNEESF
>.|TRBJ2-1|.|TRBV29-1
TGCAACGTTGAGTCTAGGAACAGGGTCCCCAATGAGCAGTTCTTC
CNVESRNRVPNEQFF
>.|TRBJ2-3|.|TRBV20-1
TGCAGTGCTATGACTGGCGGGATAGATACGCAGTATTTT
CSAMTGGIDTQYF
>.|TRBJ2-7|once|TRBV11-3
TGTGCCAACAGCCCTCCGGGTTTGGGGGCCAGCTCCTACGAGCAGCATTTC
CANSPPGLGASSYEQHF
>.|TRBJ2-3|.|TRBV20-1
TGCAGTGCTAGTCTGGACCGGGCCACAGATACGCAGTATTTT
CSASLDRATDTQYF
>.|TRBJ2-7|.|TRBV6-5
TGTGCCAGCAGTTACTCCCGGACCACCTACGAGGAGTACTTC
CASSYSRTTYEEYF
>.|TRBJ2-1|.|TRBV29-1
TGCGGCGTAAGACCCACGACGGGCAATGAGCAGTTCTTC
CGVRPTTGNEQFF
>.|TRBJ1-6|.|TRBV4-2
TGTGCCAGCAGGCAAGAACCGGGCCGCTCACCCCTCCACTTT
CASRQEPGRSPLHF
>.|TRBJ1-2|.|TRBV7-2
TGTGCCAGCGGCTTAGGCCCTAGAAACTATGGCTACACCTTC
CASGLGPRNYGYTF
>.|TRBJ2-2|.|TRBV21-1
TGTGCCAGCAGCAAACTGTCAGCGGGAGATGGCACCGGGGAGCTGTTTTTT
CASSKLSAGDGTGELFF
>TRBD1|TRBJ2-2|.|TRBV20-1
TGCAGTGCTAGAGATTGGAAGGGGACAGGGAAGCTGTTTTTT
CSARDWKGTGKLFF
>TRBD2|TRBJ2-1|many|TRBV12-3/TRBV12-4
TGTGCCAGCGGAACTAGCGGGAGAAATGAGCAGTTCTTC
CASGTSGRNEQFF
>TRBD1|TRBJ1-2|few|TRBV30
TGTGCCTGGAGCCCCCGGGACAGGGGGAACTATGGCTACACCTTC
CAWSPRDRGNYGYTF
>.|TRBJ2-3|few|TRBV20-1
TGCAGTGCTAGAGAAGGAGGGTTAGGCGCAGATACGCAGTATTTT
CSAREGGLGADTQYF
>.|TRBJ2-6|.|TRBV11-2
TGTCCCAGCAGCTTAGTCCTATCGGGAGCCTCTGGGGCCAACGTCCTGACTTTC
CPSSLVLSGASGANVLTF
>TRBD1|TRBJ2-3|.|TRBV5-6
TGTGCCAGCAGCCCCCAGGGGGACCTGCTCAACACAGGTACGCAGTATTTC
CASSPQGDLLNTGTQYF
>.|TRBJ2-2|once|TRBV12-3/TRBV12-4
TGTGCCAGTAGTTATATCCAGGGTAGCACCCGGGAGCTGTTTTTT
CASSYIQGSTRELFF